This T cell receptor beta chain was sequenced in a study of cytomegalovirus exposure and HLA in healthy donors. Study-wide results and caveats: The study carried out a later analysis of TCR beta sequences. It associated some 15,000 of them with specific HLA alleles at a false discovery rate of 0.05. Available immune exposure information was restricted to CMV serostatus only. In a later analysis, a missense DCLRE1C variant was linked to TCR beta V- and J-gene trimming.

V shed 7 bases, J shed 2 bases, and the junction held 6 bases outside the gene matches. Germline loops: CDR1 LNHDA, CDR2 SQIVND (reference sequence). The CDR3 contains 15 residues. On this clone itself: What it recognizes is unknown.

PCR primers comprised 60 Vbeta and 13 Jbeta primers. Original processing methods: In a later analysis, the count reached approximately 80 million unique TCR beta chains, with roughly 11 million shared. Data came from immunoSEQ multiplex PCR; TCRdb stores just in-frame clones and leaves some out. Clone size and the V and J calls come from that table; the DNA yielded D and trimming. Of some 110,000 clones in the sample, around 77% were seen once. The sequencing input was PBMCs. This TCR was sampled from a man aged 45 to 65 in good health and CMV-seropositive. The chain is built from TRBV19 and TRBJ1-3; TRBD1 matches at 9 bases. The CDR3 spells CASTRDRDAGNTIYF. The DNA for the CDR3 is TGTGCCAGTACCAGGGACAGGGACGCTGGAAACACCATATATTTT.